Below, 9 T cell receptor beta chains from the same sample are listed, as sequenced in a study of T cell repertoires in cytomegalovirus infection (dated by TCRdb to the late 2010s). Reads for this sample came from an Illumina HiSeq 1500. The public reads were reanalyzed by TCRdb: fastp trimming at Q25, MiXCR alignment, in-frame beta chains only. Entries that share a CDR3 protein sequence are merged under the most common genes and DNA. The sample table records under 95,000 distinct CDR3 sequences; about half of these occur just once. The top ten clones comprise roughly 93% of the sample. The meaning of the sample's treatment or condition label: in vitro stimulation with specific CMV peptide epitopes to enrich CMV-specific T cells. These receptors' antigens are unknown. The sample was CD8+ T cells from cultured PBMCs, taken from culture after CMV antigen stimulation. The source of these receptors is a human donor in good health (CMV status not recorded). Some clones in this sample may be carry-over from other donors' samples.

The V and J genes are TRBV11-3 and TRBJ2-1; the D is unclear. Between the trimmed V and J ends, which lost 4 bases and 9 bases, there was a span of 19 bases. Looked up from germline, CDR1 is SGHNT and CDR2 is YENEEA. The CDR3 contains 15 residues. The CDR3 is CASSSGYSIVGEQFF. The CDR3 coding sequence is TGTGCCAGCAGCTCCGGCTATTCTATCGTTGGTGAGCAGTTCTTC. The entire variable domain, with the rest obtained from reference TRBV11-3 and TRBJ2-1, is as follows: EAGVVQSPRYKIIEKKQPVAFWCNPISGHNTLYWYLQNLGQGPELLIRYENEEAVDDSQLPKDRFSAERLKGVDSTLKIQPAELGDSAVYLCASSSGYSIVGEQFFGPGTRLTVL.

This CDR3 is CATRDRGANEQFF. In DNA, the CDR3 is TGTGCCACCAGAGACAGGGGGGCCAATGAGCAGTTCTTC. The chain carries TRBV7-6 and TRBJ2-1; 9 bases fit TRBD1. In germline, CDR1 is SGHVS, CDR2 FNYEAQ. The V segment lost 10 bases and the J segment 6 bases; nucleotides outside the gene matches: 7. The CDR3 has 13 amino acids. Full variable domain (rest looked up from reference TRBV7-6 and TRBJ2-1): GAGVSQSPRYKVTKRGQDVALRCDPISGHVSLYWYRQALGQGPEFLTYFNYEAQQDKSGLPNDRFSAERPEGSISTLTIQRTEQRDSAMYRCATRDRGANEQFFGPGTRLTVL.

The chain has TRBV12-3 or TRBV12-4 and TRBJ1-5; perhaps TRBD1 as D (6 bases). The CDR3 runs to 13 residues. V was cut by 6 bases and J by 7 bases, with 13 bases left in between. The CDR3 region has the DNA TGTGCCAGCAGCGTAACAGGGTACCAGCCCCAGCATTTT. It translates to CASSVTGYQPQHF.

The chain recombines TRBV7-9 with TRBJ2-1, with D unclear. V was pared by 5 bases and J by 5 bases, with 4 bases between. The CDR3 runs 11 residues. Germline values: CDR1 SEHNR, CDR2 FQNEAQ (reference sequence). Here the CDR3 reads CASSRDNEQFF. CDR3 nucleotides: TGTGCCAGCAGCCGCGACAATGAGCAGTTCTTC.

The chain recombines TRBV4-2 with TRBJ2-1; D unclear. CDR1 and CDR2 (germline): LGHNA, YNFKEQ. The CDR3 spans 15 residues. V was pared by 4 bases and J by 1 base, with 11 bases between. CDR3 region: CASSPIEESYNEQFF. CDR3 coding DNA: TGTGCCAGCAGCCCAATCGAGGAGTCCTACAATGAGCAGTTCTTC.

This clonotype was seen a handful of times. The J gene is TRBJ2-5, the V gene TRBV7-8; perhaps D is TRBD1 or TRBD2 (5 bases each). V was trimmed by 7 bases and J by 4 bases, leaving 19 bases between them. The V gene's germline CDR1 is SGHVS and CDR2 FQNEAQ. The CDR3 sequence is 15 residues long. The CDR3 bases are TGTGCCAGCACCCGCACAAGGGCAGGGAGAGAGACCCAGTACTTC. Protein: CASTRTRAGRETQYF.

This chain links TRBV20-1 with TRBJ2-1; tentatively, D is TRBD1 (5 bases). Germline V gene lookup returns CDR1 DFQATT and CDR2 SNEGSKA (reference sequence). V gave up 5 bases and J gave up 9 bases, with 20 bases separating them. The CDR3 has 14 residues. The CDR3 DNA is TGCAGTGCTCCAGGGTATACCTACATCGTTGAGCAGTTCTTC. Translating it yields CSAPGYTYIVEQFF.

This clonotype was observed once. The CDR3 loop is CATSDARQGDNQPQHF. In nucleotides, the CDR3 is TGTGCCACCAGTGATGCCCGGCAGGGCGACAATCAGCCCCAGCATTTT. The rearrangement uses TRBV24-1 and TRBJ1-5, with TRBD1 as a possible D gene (5 bases). The CDR3 is 16 residues long. Trimming pared 3 bases from V and 3 bases from J, leaving 14 bases between. Germline CDR1 and CDR2: KGHDR and SFDVKD.

The chain couples TRBV5-1 to TRBJ2-3; 7 bases align to TRBD2. V lost 0 bases to trimming and J lost 4 bases; unmatched junction nucleotides: 8. Germline CDR1 and CDR2: SGHRS and YFSETQ. This CDR3 contains 16 residues. The CDR3 coding sequence is TGCGCCAGCAGCTTGGCCGGCGGCGGGGGATCAGATACGCAGTATTTT. Encoded protein: CASSLAGGGGSDTQYF.